One and the same sample provided the 18 T cell receptor beta chains below, sequenced in a study of blood T cell repertoires in COVID-19. Sequencing used immunoSEQ multiplex PCR; TCRdb keeps in-frame clones, though not all of them. The sample has a few hundred thousand clones, 70% to 90% seen once. Sequencing input: peripheral blood. Receptors originate from a human donor in a cohort sampled during active COVID-19.

The V and J genes are TRBV7-3 and TRBJ2-6, with TRBD1 as a possible D gene (6 bases). V was pared by 9 bases and J by 0 bases, with 24 bases between. CDR3 length: 19 amino acids. CDR1 and CDR2 (germline): SGHTA, FQGTGA. CDR3 DNA sequence: TGTGCCAGGGTGCTCGACAACAGGGTCCTAATCTCTGGGGCCAACGTCCTGACTTTC. It is translated as CARVLDNRVLISGANVLTF.

There are a few counts of this clone. The chain recombines TRBV2 with TRBJ1-5, with TRBD1 matching 10 bases. The CDR3 consists of 15 residues. Losses at the gene ends were 4 bases for V and 7 bases for J; bases not matched to a gene: 7. CDR1 and CDR2 from the germline V gene are SNHLY and FYNNEI. The CDR3 DNA reads TGTGCCAGCAGTGGGGGACAGGGGTTGGAACAGCCCCAGCATTTT. It yields the protein CASSGGQGLEQPQHF.

This clone has a single count. The V call is TRBV6-2 or TRBV6-3, the J call TRBJ2-1, with 11 bases lining up with TRBD2. With V trimmed by 4 bases and J by 7 bases, 9 bases remained unmatched. CDR3 length: 16 amino acids. Per the germline V gene, CDR1 is MNHEY and CDR2 is SVGEGT. CDR3 sequence reads: CASSSLTSGVVNEQFF. The CDR3 DNA is TGTGCCAGCAGTTCCCTGACTAGCGGGGTTGTTAATGAGCAGTTCTTC.

This clone was counted once. V usage is TRBV24-1 and J usage is TRBJ2-1, with 8 positions matching TRBD2. Germline V CDR1 and CDR2: KGHDR, SFDVKD. The CDR3 loop spans 13 amino acids. The V gene end was trimmed by 9 bases and the J gene end by 5 bases; junction bases not matched to a gene: 5. CDR3 region: CATRGGADNEQFF. The CDR3 nucleotides read TGTGCCACCCGGGGGGGGGCCGACAATGAGCAGTTCTTC.

The V and J genes are TRBV4-2 and TRBJ1-2, with 12 bases lining up with TRBD1. V gave up 4 bases and J gave up 4 bases; unmatched junction bases: 16. The CDR3 is made up of 19 amino acids. The V gene's germline CDR1 is LGHNA and CDR2 YNFKEQ. The CDR3 DNA is TGTGCCAGCAGCCCCATCCGGACCGGGACAGGGGGCCCTCTCTATGGCTACACCTTC. Protein product: CASSPIRTGTGGPLYGYTF.

In DNA, the CDR3 is TGTGCCTGGAGTGTGCGGGGGCGAACTAACTATGGCTACACCTTC. Protein product: CAWSVRGRTNYGYTF. The V call is TRBV30, the J call TRBJ1-2, with a tentative D call TRBD1 (6 bases). Germline loops: CDR1 GTSNPN, CDR2 SVGIG (reference sequence). The CDR3 covers 15 residues. V lost 0 bases and J lost 0, with 11 bases in between.

The chain employs TRBV6-2 or TRBV6-3 and TRBJ1-6; maybe TRBD1 (5 bases). The germline V gene encodes CDR1 MNHEY and CDR2 SVGEGT. V shed 2 bases and J shed 2 bases, with 10 bases lying between them. The CDR3 is 16 residues long. The CDR3 nucleotides are TGTGCCAGCAGTTACCGGGCGGGGGCCTATAATTCACCCCTCCACTTT. Translated, it gives CASSYRAGAYNSPLHF.

Concerning this clone: Distinct nucleotide sequences in the sample also encode this CDR3. V and J are TRBV30 and TRBJ2-3, with D hard to call. The CDR3 loop spans 13 amino acids. Germline V gives CDR1 GTSNPN, CDR2 SVGIG (reference sequence). V lost 2 bases and J 0 bases, leaving 6 bases between the germline ends. CDR3 DNA: TGTGCCTGGAGTCGAGGAAGCACAGATACGCAGTATTTT. It encodes CAWSRGSTDTQYF.

J is TRBJ1-1 and V is TRBV19; D is ambiguous. CDR3 length: 15 amino acids. The ends were cut back, 5 bases at V and 0 bases at J, with 13 bases in the middle. In germline, CDR1 is LNHDA, CDR2 SQIVND (reference sequence). The CDR3 DNA follows: TGTGCCAGTAGTCCGCCGTGGGCAGTGAACACTGAAGCTTTCTTT. The encoded protein is CASSPPWAVNTEAFF.

This sequence joins TRBV7-2 and TRBJ2-7; no definite D call. The CDR3 is 14 amino acids. Germline V CDR1 and CDR2: SGHTA, FQGNSA. Trimming removed 5 bases from V and 6 bases from J, with 17 bases in between. This chain's CDR3 is CASSPEPAAREQYF. In DNA form, the CDR3 reads TGTGCCAGCAGCCCCGAACCCGCCGCGCGCGAGCAGTACTTC.

The chain joins TRBV24-1 to TRBJ2-7; a weak D match, TRBD1 (6 bases). The CDR3 extends over 15 amino acids. V lost 2 bases to trimming and J lost 6 bases, with 16 bases between them. Germline loops: CDR1 KGHDR, CDR2 SFDVKD. CDR3 in amino acids: CATSDSVNRVGEQYF. The CDR3 DNA follows: TGTGCCACCAGTGATTCCGTCAACAGGGTGGGCGAGCAGTACTTC.

In nucleotides, the CDR3 is TGTGCCAGTAGACGCAGCCCGGGACAGGGAAGGGTGGCGTTCACTGAAGCTTTCTTT. Translated, it gives CASRRSPGQGRVAFTEAFF. The rearrangement uses TRBV19 and TRBJ1-1, with 9 bases lining up with TRBD1. The CDR3 totals 19 residues. Per the germline V gene, CDR1 is LNHDA and CDR2 is SQIVND (reference sequence). V gave up 6 bases and J gave up 4 bases; unmatched junction bases: 21.

V is TRBV29-1 and J is TRBJ2-7; D perhaps matches TRBD2 (7 bases). With 6 bases removed from V and 0 bases from J, the gap between germline ends came to 12 bases. Germline values: CDR1 SQVTM, CDR2 ANQGSEA. This CDR3 has 13 amino acids. This CDR3 is CSVVGGASYEQYF. The CDR3 DNA sequence: TGCAGCGTGGTAGGGGGGGCCTCCTACGAGCAGTACTTC.

This chain joins TRBV11-2 and TRBJ2-2; TRBD2 is a possible D gene (5 bases). Germline CDR1 and CDR2: SGHAT and FQNNGV. The V end was cut by 5 bases, the J end by 0 bases, with 10 bases between. CDR3 length: 15 residues. Here the CDR3 reads CASSPTRANTGELFF. Written as DNA, the CDR3 is TGTGCCAGCAGCCCCACGCGGGCGAACACCGGGGAGCTGTTTTTT.

As DNA, the CDR3 is TGTGCCAGCAGCGTAACCCAGGCGAACACCGGGGAGCTGTTTTTT. This encodes CASSVTQANTGELFF. The chain employs TRBV9 and TRBJ2-2; D call uncertain. V lost 1 base and J 0 bases, leaving 7 bases between the germline ends. Germline V gene lookup returns CDR1 SGDLS and CDR2 YYNGEE. CDR3 length equals 15 residues. The full variable domain, completed using reference TRBV9 and TRBJ2-2, is DSGVTQTPKHLITATGQRVTLRCSPRSGDLSVYWYQQSLDQGLQFLIQYYNGEERAKGNILERFSAQQFPDLHSELNLSSLELGDSALYFCASSVTQANTGELFFGEGSRLTVL.

The chain carries TRBV24-1 and TRBJ2-2; D remains ambiguous. The germline CDR1 and CDR2 sequences are KGHDR and SFDVKD. V lost 7 bases, J lost 4 bases, and 9 bases lay in between. The CDR3 has 13 residues. The CDR3 DNA is TGTGCCACCAGGGGCCCCGGCACCGGGGAGCTGTTTTTT. Translation gives CATRGPGTGELFF.

The rearrangement uses TRBV5-1 and TRBJ2-7, with TRBD1 matching 7 bases. Germline trimming cut 2 bases from V and 3 bases from J; bases unmatched to any gene: 14. Germline V CDR1 and CDR2: SGHRS, YFSETQ. The CDR3 sequence is 17 residues long. This chain's CDR3 is CASSFEPETGLFYEQYF. As DNA, the CDR3 is TGCGCCAGCAGCTTTGAACCTGAGACAGGGCTTTTCTACGAGCAGTACTTC.

The chain has TRBV9 and TRBJ2-3; possibly TRBD1 for D (5 bases). V was cut by 0 bases and J by 1 base, with 6 bases left in between. CDR3 length: 14 residues. Per germline, CDR1 SGDLS and CDR2 YYNGEE. The CDR3 DNA reads as TGTGCCAGCAGCGTAGGGGGCCGCACAGATACGCAGTATTTT. Amino acid sequence: CASSVGGRTDTQYF. The entire variable domain, with the rest obtained from reference TRBV9 and TRBJ2-3, is as follows: DSGVTQTPKHLITATGQRVTLRCSPRSGDLSVYWYQQSLDQGLQFLIQYYNGEERAKGNILERFSAQQFPDLHSELNLSSLELGDSALYFCASSVGGRTDTQYFGPGTRLTVL.